A single sample is the source of the 13 T cell receptor beta chains below, sequenced in a study of T-cell memory formation after mild COVID-19. TCRdb re-called the 5' RACE reads through MiXCR, storing one row per CDR3 protein. The sample has more than 350,000 distinct CDR3 sequences, about 15% seen once. What was sequenced was PBMCs or a T cell subset sorted from them (not recorded which). The receptors were gathered from a man in his late teens or twenties who had mild COVID-19 (a few samples of this study predate the infection). Cell type and time point are not known.

The V call is TRBV5-4, the J call TRBJ1-2; D gene unclear. V lost 0 bases, J lost 8 bases, and 14 bases lay in between. CDR1 is SGHNT and CDR2 is YYREEE in the germline V gene (reference sequence). This CDR3 has 14 residues. The CDR3 is CASSLAAVLRGYTF. The CDR3 region has the DNA TGTGCCAGCAGCTTGGCTGCCGTGCTGAGAGGCTACACCTTC.

The V and J genes are TRBV11-2 and TRBJ1-2, with unresolved D. CDR1 and CDR2 (germline): SGHAT, FQNNGV. V was pared by 3 bases and J by 8 bases, with 10 bases between. This CDR3 has 12 residues. The DNA of the CDR3 is TGTGCCAGCAGCTTTGGTGCTCAGGGCTACACCTTC. Its protein product is CASSFGAQGYTF. The whole variable domain, remainder taken from reference TRBV11-2 and TRBJ1-2, is EAGVAQSPRYKIIEKRQSVAFWCNPISGHATLYWYQQILGQGPKLLIQFQNNGVVDDSQLPKDRFSAERLKGVDSTLKIQPAKLEDSAVYLCASSFGAQGYTFGSGTRLTVV.

The chain links TRBV5-4 to TRBJ2-2; 7 bases map to TRBD1. The CDR3 covers 12 residues. The germline V gene has CDR1 SGHNT and CDR2 YYREEE (reference sequence). CDR3 nucleotides: TGTGGGTACAGGGGAAAAGGCGGGGAGCTGTTTTTT. It yields the protein CGYRGKGGELFF.

This rearrangement joins TRBV12-3 or TRBV12-4 to TRBJ2-5, with 8 bases that match TRBD2. The V segment lost 6 bases and the J segment 5 bases; nucleotides outside the gene matches: 8. The CDR3 is made up of 14 amino acids. For the CDR3, the DNA is TGTGCCAGCAGGTCAGGTGCGGGGGGTGAGACCCAGTACTTC. This gives the protein CASRSGAGGETQYF.

This clonotype was seen only a few times. The genes are TRBV3-1 and TRBJ2-5, with a tentative D call TRBD1 (6 bases). This CDR3 is built from 14 residues. CDR1 is LGHDT, CDR2 YNNKEL, per germline (reference sequence). V dropped 5 bases and J dropped 5 bases, with 15 bases sitting between them. Written as DNA, the CDR3 is TGTGCCAGCAGCTCTACAGGGTTGGGGGAGACCCAGTACTTC. As protein: CASSSTGLGETQYF.

The rearrangement joins TRBV28 to TRBJ1-1; TRBD1 matches at 7 bases. Trimming at V came to 4 bases and at J to 0 bases, leaving 20 bases not matched to a gene. Per the germline V gene, CDR1 is MDHEN and CDR2 is SYDVKM. The CDR3 extends over 20 amino acids. Here the CDR3 reads CASSSKTAGGKEEMNTEAFF. CDR3 bases: TGTGCCAGCAGTTCGAAGACCGCAGGGGGAAAGGAGGAGATGAACACTGAAGCTTTCTTT.

The chain carries TRBV5-1 and TRBJ2-2; 10 nucleotides agree with TRBD1. The CDR3 sequence is 17 residues long. Germline loops: CDR1 SGHRS, CDR2 YFSETQ. The V segment lost 4 bases and the J segment 1 base; nucleotides outside the gene matches: 7. CDR3 amino acids: CASSPTGGSGNTGELFF. The CDR3 bases are TGCGCCAGCAGCCCGACAGGGGGCTCGGGGAACACCGGGGAGCTGTTTTTT.

This clonotype was detected many times. This chain connects TRBV20-1 to TRBJ2-3; D possibly corresponds to TRBD2 (6 bases). Germline V gene data show CDR1 as DFQATT and CDR2 as SNEGSKA (reference sequence). With 0 bases removed from V and 14 bases from J, the gap between germline ends came to 24 bases. The CDR3 contains 15 residues. The CDR3 sequence is CSARDHLASSAGPYF. The CDR3, as DNA: TGCAGTGCTAGAGATCACCTAGCGTCCTCAGCCGGTCCGTATTTT.

This chain connects TRBV12-3 or TRBV12-4 to TRBJ1-5, with 7 bases matching TRBD1. The CDR3 runs 15 residues. Germline trimming cut 7 bases from V and 1 base from J; bases unmatched to any gene: 7. CDR3 bases: TGTGCCAGCAACCTACAGGGGTCCAGCAATCAGCCCCAGCATTTT. Protein: CASNLQGSSNQPQHF.

The rearrangement uses TRBV2 and TRBJ1-4; D uncertain. The CDR3 runs to 14 residues. Per germline, CDR1 SNHLY and CDR2 FYNNEI. Trimming took off 4 bases at V and 6 bases at J, with 12 bases between the two ends. This CDR3 is CASSVDGGDEKLFF. The DNA for the CDR3 is TGTGCCAGCAGTGTCGACGGTGGGGATGAAAAACTGTTTTTT.

This clonotype was picked up many times. CDR3 region: CSAGQGRGYTF. CDR3 coding DNA: TGCAGTGCTGGTCAGGGGCGCGGCTACACCTTC. The genes are TRBV20-1 and TRBJ1-2, with TRBD1 as a possible D gene (6 bases). CDR1 DFQATT and CDR2 SNEGSKA come from the germline V gene (reference sequence). The CDR3 length is 11 residues. V shed 5 bases and J shed 8 bases, with 12 bases lying between them.

The gene calls are TRBV7-2 and TRBJ1-5, with 10 bases identical to TRBD1. Trimming cost V 7 bases and J 7 bases; bases outside gene matches: 7. The CDR3 is 14 amino acids. The V gene's germline CDR1 is SGHTA and CDR2 FQGNSA. CDR3 in DNA: TGTGCCAGCAACCCGACAGGGGGCGGACAGCCCCAGCATTTT. Translation: CASNPTGGGQPQHF.

At least ten counts were recorded for this clonotype. The chain recombines TRBV7-6 with TRBJ1-6; D unresolved. The CDR3 is 15 amino acids. Per the germline V gene, CDR1 is SGHVS and CDR2 is FNYEAQ. Trimming removed 3 bases at V and 8 bases at J, with 14 bases between. The CDR3 DNA follows: TGTGCCAGCAGCTTTGCGGAGGAAGGGTATTCACCCCTCCACTTT. This gives the protein CASSFAEEGYSPLHF.